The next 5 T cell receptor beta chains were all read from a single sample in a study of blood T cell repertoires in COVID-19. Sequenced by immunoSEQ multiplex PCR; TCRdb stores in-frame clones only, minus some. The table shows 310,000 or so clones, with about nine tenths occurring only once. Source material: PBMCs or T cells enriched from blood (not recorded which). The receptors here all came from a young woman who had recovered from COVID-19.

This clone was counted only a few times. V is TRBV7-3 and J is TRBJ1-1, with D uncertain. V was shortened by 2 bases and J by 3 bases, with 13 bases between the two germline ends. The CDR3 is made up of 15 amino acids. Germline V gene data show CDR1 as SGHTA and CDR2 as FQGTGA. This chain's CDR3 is CASSLESILDTEAFF. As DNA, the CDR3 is TGTGCCAGCAGCTTAGAGTCAATACTTGACACTGAAGCTTTCTTT.

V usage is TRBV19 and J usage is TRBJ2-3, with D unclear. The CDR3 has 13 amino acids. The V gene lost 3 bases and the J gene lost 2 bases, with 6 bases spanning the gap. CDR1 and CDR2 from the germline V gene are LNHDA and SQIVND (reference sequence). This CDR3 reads CASSIWPTDTQYF. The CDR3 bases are TGTGCCAGTAGTATTTGGCCCACAGATACGCAGTATTTT. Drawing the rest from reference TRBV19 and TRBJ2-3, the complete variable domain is DGGITQSPKYLFRKEGQNVTLSCEQNLNHDAMYWYRQDPGQGLRLIYYSQIVNDFQKGDIAEGYSVSREKKESFPLTVTSAQKNPTAFYLCASSIWPTDTQYFGPGTRLTVL.

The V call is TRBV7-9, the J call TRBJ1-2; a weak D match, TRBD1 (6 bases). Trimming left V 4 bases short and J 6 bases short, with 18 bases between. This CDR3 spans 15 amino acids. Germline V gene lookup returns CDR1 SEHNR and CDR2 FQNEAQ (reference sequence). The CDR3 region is CASSSTRNRADGYTF. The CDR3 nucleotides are TGTGCCAGCAGCTCCACTAGAAACAGGGCTGATGGCTACACCTTC.

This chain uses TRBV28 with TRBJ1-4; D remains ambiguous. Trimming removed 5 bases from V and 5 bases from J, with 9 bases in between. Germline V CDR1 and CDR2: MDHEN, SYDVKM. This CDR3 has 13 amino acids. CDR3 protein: CASSTELNEKLFF. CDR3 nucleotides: TGTGCCAGCAGTACCGAGTTAAATGAAAAACTGTTTTTT.

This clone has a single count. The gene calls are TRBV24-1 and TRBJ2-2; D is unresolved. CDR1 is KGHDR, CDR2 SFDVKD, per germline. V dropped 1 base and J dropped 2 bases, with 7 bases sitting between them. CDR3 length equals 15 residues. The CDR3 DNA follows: TGTGCCACCAGTGATTTCACCAGAAACACCGGGGAGCTGTTTTTT. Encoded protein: CATSDFTRNTGELFF.